This TCR beta chain stems from a study of graft-versus-host responses after intestinal transplantation. Findings of the study overall: When patients had graft-donor T cell macrochimerism, their allografts held high graft-versus-host to host-versus-graft clonal ratios.

Details on this clone: The antigen is undetermined.

Trimming took 5 bases from V and 0 from J, leaving 16 bases between them. Germline CDR1 is SGHAT and CDR2 is FQDESV (reference sequence). This CDR3 spans 16 amino acids. The method was immunoSEQ multiplex PCR; TCRdb's version includes in-frame clones alone and lacks a portion of them. The sample holds tens of thousands of clones, 87% seen once. The chain recombines TRBV11-1 with TRBJ1-1; tentatively, D is TRBD1 (5 bases). The material sequenced was PBMCs, taken approximately 460 days after intestinal transplantation. The receptor comes from a human patient who received an intestinal transplant, so some T cells may come from the graft donor. CDR3 coding DNA: TGTGCCAGCAGCCGAGGGCAGGGAAAAATGAACACTGAAGCTTTCTTT. This codes for CASSRGQGKMNTEAFF.